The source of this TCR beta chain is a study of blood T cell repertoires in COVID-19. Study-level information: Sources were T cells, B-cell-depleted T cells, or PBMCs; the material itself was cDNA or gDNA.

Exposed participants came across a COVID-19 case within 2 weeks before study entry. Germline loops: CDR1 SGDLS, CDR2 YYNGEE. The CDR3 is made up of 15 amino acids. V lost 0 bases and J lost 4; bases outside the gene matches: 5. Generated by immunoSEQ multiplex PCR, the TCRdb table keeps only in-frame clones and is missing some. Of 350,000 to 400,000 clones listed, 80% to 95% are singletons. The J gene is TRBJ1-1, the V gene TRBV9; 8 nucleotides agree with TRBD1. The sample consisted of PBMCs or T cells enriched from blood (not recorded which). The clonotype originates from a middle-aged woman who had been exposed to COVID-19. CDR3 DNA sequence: TGTGCCAGCAGCGTAGGGACAGGGAGGAGCACTGAAGCTTTCTTT. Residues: CASSVGTGRSTEAFF.